The 22 T cell receptor beta chains in this list originate from one sample, sequenced in a study of shared clonotypes between healthy human individuals. Sequencing was performed with immunoSEQ multiplex PCR; in TCRdb, only in-frame clones are kept and a portion is missing. This sample yields 2 million to 2.5 million clones, of which approximately 96% are seen a single time; 0.13% belongs to the top ten. The sequenced material came from naive CD4+ T cells sorted from blood. Subset reported: CD45RA+ positively selected. The origin of the receptors is a man between 18 and 35 years old in good health.

Notes on this clone: Other DNA sequences in this specimen translate into the identical CDR3. The chain recombines TRBV4-3 with TRBJ2-2; possibly TRBD1 for D (6 bases). The germline gives CDR1 LGHNA, CDR2 YSLEER. The germline V and J ends were trimmed by 1 base and 4 bases, with 7 bases remaining between them. CDR3 size: 14 residues. The CDR3 DNA is TGCGCCAGCAGCCAAGGAGGGGGCACCGGGGAGCTGTTTTTT. Protein sequence: CASSQGGGTGELFF.

A word on this clone: This specimen includes other DNA sequences encoding the same CDR3. The V call is TRBV7-9, the J call TRBJ2-7, with unresolved D. This CDR3 contains 12 residues. From germline, CDR1 is SEHNR and CDR2 FQNEAQ (reference sequence). V dropped 1 base and J dropped 2 bases, with 3 bases sitting between them. Here the CDR3 DNA reads TGTGCCAGCAGCTTAGGGGCCTACGAGCAGTACTTC. This gives the protein CASSLGAYEQYF.

DNA for the CDR3: TGTGCCAGCAGCTTAGATCTAGGCAGACCTAATGAAAAACTGTTTTTT. Amino acids: CASSLDLGRPNEKLFF. This chain uses TRBV7-9 with TRBJ1-4; D is unclear. From germline, CDR1 is SEHNR and CDR2 FQNEAQ (reference sequence). The CDR3 extends over 16 amino acids. Deletions cut 1 base from V and 3 bases from J, with 12 bases between.

In the case of this clone: Other DNA sequences in the sample encode the same CDR3. J is TRBJ1-6 and V is TRBV11-2; D gene uncertain. Trimming took off 1 base at V and 9 bases at J, with 7 bases between the two ends. Germline V lookup: CDR1 SGHAT, CDR2 FQNNGV. The CDR3 length is 13 residues. The CDR3 DNA reads as TGTGCCAGCAGCTTAGCGAGGGTTTCACCCCTCCACTTT. Its protein is CASSLARVSPLHF.

The rearrangement links TRBV6-5 to TRBJ2-3; perhaps D is TRBD1 or TRBD2 (5 bases each). With 4 bases removed from V and 2 bases from J, the gap between germline ends came to 13 bases. Germline values: CDR1 MNHEY, CDR2 SVGAGI. The CDR3 consists of 15 residues. The CDR3 loop reads CASSLRGSLTDTQYF. In DNA form, the CDR3 reads TGTGCCAGCAGTTTACGGGGCTCCCTCACAGATACGCAGTATTTT.

The V and J genes are TRBV28 and TRBJ1-5; no clear D gene. The CDR3 covers 12 residues. V was shortened by 5 bases and J by 9 bases, with 11 bases between the two germline ends. Germline-derived CDR1 and CDR2 are MDHEN and SYDVKM. CDR3 DNA sequence: TGTGCCAGCAGTGCCCTCTCATGGCCCCAGCATTTT. This encodes CASSALSWPQHF.

Concerning this clone itself: Other DNA sequences from this sample encode an identical CDR3 as well. The chain has TRBV6-5 and TRBJ2-3; D remains ambiguous. This CDR3 spans 13 amino acids. The V and J ends lost 5 bases and 1 base respectively, with 7 bases between them. CDR1 is MNHEY, CDR2 SVGAGI, per germline. The CDR3 here is CASSRSGTDTQYF. In DNA form, the CDR3 reads TGTGCCAGCAGTAGGTCAGGCACAGATACGCAGTATTTT.

The V and J genes are TRBV5-1 and TRBJ2-7, with a weak D call TRBD1 (6 bases). Germline assignment: CDR1 SGHRS and CDR2 YFSETQ. The CDR3 extends over 17 amino acids. V shed 0 bases and J shed 3 bases, with 19 bases lying between them. CDR3 sequence (DNA): TGCGCCAGCAGCTTGGAGTCCGGTTTTTTACAGGGCTACGAGCAGTACTTC. Amino acid sequence: CASSLESGFLQGYEQYF.

CDR3 coding DNA: TGTGCCAGCAGCCCACGGGACTTCTCCTACGAGCAGTACTTC. Translation: CASSPRDFSYEQYF. This rearrangement joins TRBV6-5 to TRBJ2-7; weak D call: TRBD2 (6 bases). This CDR3 region has 14 residues. V was trimmed by 6 bases and J by 0 bases, leaving 12 bases between them. Germline lookup yields CDR1 MNHEY and CDR2 SVGAGI.

The CDR3 here is CASSLAGTGIYEQYF. The CDR3 nucleotides read TGTGCCAGCAGCTTGGCAGGGACAGGAATCTACGAGCAGTACTTC. This chain uses TRBV5-8 with TRBJ2-7; 8 bases match TRBD1. Germline V gene sequence: CDR1 SGHTS, CDR2 YDEGEE. The junction had 5 bases not matched to a gene; V was cut back by 0 bases and J by 3 bases. This CDR3 spans 15 amino acids.

V usage is TRBV7-6 and J usage is TRBJ2-1; 10 positions match TRBD2. Germline-derived CDR1 and CDR2 are SGHVS and FNYEAQ. The CDR3 loop spans 15 amino acids. Trimming removed 6 bases from V and 5 bases from J; junction bases left unmatched: 7. CDR3 sequence: CASSTSGRANNEQFF. The CDR3 nucleotides read TGTGCCAGCAGTACCAGCGGGAGGGCGAACAATGAGCAGTTCTTC.

About this clone itself: Different DNA sequences within this sample yield the same CDR3. V usage is TRBV5-1 and J usage is TRBJ2-7, with 8 positions matching TRBD1. Germline V lookup: CDR1 SGHRS, CDR2 YFSETQ. J lost 7 bases, V lost 3 bases, and 9 bases had no gene match. This CDR3 is 14 amino acids long. CDR3: CASSSSGTGGEQYF. The DNA for the CDR3 is TGCGCCAGCAGCTCCTCCGGGACAGGAGGTGAGCAGTACTTC. Supplemented by reference TRBV5-1 and TRBJ2-7, the full variable domain reads KAGVTQTPRYLIKTRGQQVTLSCSPISGHRSVSWYQQTPGQGLQFLFEYFSETQRNKGNFPGRFSGRQFSNSRSEMNVSTLELGDSALYLCASSSSGTGGEQYFGPGTRLTVT.

The rearrangement uses TRBV18 and TRBJ1-4; 10 bases fit TRBD1. Germline lookup yields CDR1 KGHSH and CDR2 LQKENI. The CDR3 loop spans 20 amino acids. The V gene end was trimmed by 6 bases and the J gene end by 3 bases; junction bases not matched to a gene: 19. The CDR3 sequence is CASSLWKRQGARVPNEKLFF. The CDR3 nucleotides are TGTGCCAGCTCCCTCTGGAAGAGACAGGGGGCGCGGGTTCCTAATGAAAAACTGTTTTTT.

The chain couples TRBV28 to TRBJ1-2, with 7 bases lining up with TRBD1. The junction had 18 bases not matched to a gene; V was cut back by 4 bases and J by 10 bases. The CDR3 length is 16 residues. From germline, CDR1 is MDHEN and CDR2 SYDVKM. CDR3 sequence reads: CASSSGGVEGLHVYTF. As DNA, the CDR3 is TGTGCCAGCAGTTCAGGGGGGGTAGAGGGACTCCACGTCTACACCTTC.

This chain connects TRBV5-4 to TRBJ2-3; 8 positions match TRBD2. Germline V gene data show CDR1 as SGHNT and CDR2 as YYREEE (reference sequence). The trim removed 0 bases at V and 4 bases at J, leaving 4 bases unmatched. CDR3 length: 15 amino acids. CDR3 protein: CASSLAGGGPDTQYF. The CDR3 DNA reads as TGTGCCAGCAGCTTGGCCGGCGGGGGGCCAGATACGCAGTATTTT.

The J gene is TRBJ1-2, the V gene TRBV7-2, with no clear D. Trimming pared 6 bases from V and 14 bases from J, leaving 19 bases between. This CDR3 has 12 amino acids. Germline V gene data show CDR1 as SGHTA and CDR2 as FQGNSA. The CDR3 sequence: CASSYQRWTWTF. In DNA, the CDR3 is TGTGCCAGCAGTTATCAAAGATGGACTTGGACCTTC.

This clone was seen a few times. The genes are TRBV25-1 and TRBJ1-2; a weak D match, TRBD1 (5 bases). V was cut by 3 bases and J by 7 bases, with 18 bases left in between. CDR1 and CDR2 (germline): MGHDK, SYGVNS. The CDR3 extends over 15 amino acids. The chain's CDR3 is CASSEAPGQGGGYTF. CDR3 nucleotides: TGTGCCAGCAGTGAGGCCCCGGGGCAGGGCGGTGGCTACACCTTC.

The chain is built from TRBV23-1 and TRBJ2-1, with 14 bases lining up with TRBD2. TRBV23-1 is treated as an ORF (open reading frame) with a function not yet certain. The CDR3 sequence is 18 residues long. The V segment lost 0 bases and the J segment 5 bases; nucleotides outside the gene matches: 6. CDR3 protein: CASSQSLGGLAGDNEQFF. The CDR3, as DNA: TGCGCCAGCAGTCAATCGTTAGGGGGACTAGCGGGAGACAATGAGCAGTTCTTC.

This chain uses TRBV10-3 with TRBJ2-5; 13 bases line up with TRBD2. The junction had 1 base not matched to a gene; V was cut back by 6 bases and J by 0 bases. CDR3 length equals 15 residues. Germline V gene sequence: CDR1 ENHRY, CDR2 SYGVKD. The CDR3 DNA reads as TGTGCCATCAGCACTAGCGGGGGGGACCAAGAGACCCAGTACTTC. This encodes CAISTSGGDQETQYF.

The chain recombines TRBV10-3 with TRBJ1-1; 7 positions match TRBD1. Looked up from germline, CDR1 is ENHRY and CDR2 is SYGVKD. The CDR3 length is 15 residues. The ends lost 5 bases at V and 0 bases at J; junction bases unmatched: 6. CDR3 nucleotides: TGTGCCATCAGTAACTTCGACAGGGTGAACACTGAAGCTTTCTTT. Amino acids: CAISNFDRVNTEAFF.

This chain joins TRBV19 and TRBJ2-7; 11 bases match TRBD2. Germline CDR1 is LNHDA and CDR2 is SQIVND (reference sequence). The CDR3 extends over 16 amino acids. V shed 1 base, J shed 3 bases, and the junction held 5 bases outside the gene matches. The CDR3 is CASSIGGLAAGYEQYF. CDR3 DNA: TGTGCCAGTAGTATAGGGGGACTAGCGGCTGGCTACGAGCAGTACTTC.

The rearrangement joins TRBV7-2 to TRBJ2-3; TRBD2 agrees at 7 bases. Looked up from germline, CDR1 is SGHTA and CDR2 is FQGNSA. CDR3 length equals 15 residues. With V trimmed by 5 bases and J by 2 bases, 7 bases remained unmatched. The CDR3 sequence is CASSNYGTNTDTQYF. The CDR3, as DNA: TGTGCCAGCAGCAATTACGGGACTAACACAGATACGCAGTATTTT.